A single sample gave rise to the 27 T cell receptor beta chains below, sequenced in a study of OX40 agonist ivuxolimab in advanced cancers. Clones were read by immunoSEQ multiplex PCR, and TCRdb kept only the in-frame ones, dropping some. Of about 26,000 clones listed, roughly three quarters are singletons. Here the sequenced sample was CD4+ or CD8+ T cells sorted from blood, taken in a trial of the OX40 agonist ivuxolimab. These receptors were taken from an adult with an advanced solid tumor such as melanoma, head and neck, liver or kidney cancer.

The CDR3 loop reads CASSLRQGPNTEAFF. CDR3 DNA: TGTGCCAGCAGCCTCAGACAGGGGCCGAACACTGAAGCTTTCTTT. The chain combines TRBV11-2 with TRBJ1-1; TRBD1 matches at 8 bases. The V and J ends lost 5 bases and 1 base, in that order; junction bases with no gene match: 6. Germline loops: CDR1 SGHAT, CDR2 FQNNGV. This CDR3 has 15 amino acids.

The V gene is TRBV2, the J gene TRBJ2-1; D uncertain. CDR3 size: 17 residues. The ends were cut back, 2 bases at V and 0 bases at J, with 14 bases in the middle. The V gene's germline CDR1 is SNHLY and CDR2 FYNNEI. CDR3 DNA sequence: TGTGCCAGCAGTGAAAGGGTCAGATTAAGCTCCTACAATGAGCAGTTCTTC. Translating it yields CASSERVRLSSYNEQFF.

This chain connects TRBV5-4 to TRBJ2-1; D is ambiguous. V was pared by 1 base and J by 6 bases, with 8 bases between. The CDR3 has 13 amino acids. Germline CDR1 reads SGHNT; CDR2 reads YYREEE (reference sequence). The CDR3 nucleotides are TGTGCCAGCAGCTTGACCCCGTTCAATGAGCAGTTCTTC. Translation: CASSLTPFNEQFF.

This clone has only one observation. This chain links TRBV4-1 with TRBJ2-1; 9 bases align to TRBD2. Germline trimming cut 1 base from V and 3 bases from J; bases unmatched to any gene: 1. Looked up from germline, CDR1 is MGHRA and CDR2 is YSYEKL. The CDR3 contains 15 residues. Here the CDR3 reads CASSQGLAVYNEQFF. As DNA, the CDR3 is TGCGCCAGCAGCCAAGGACTAGCGGTCTACAATGAGCAGTTCTTC.

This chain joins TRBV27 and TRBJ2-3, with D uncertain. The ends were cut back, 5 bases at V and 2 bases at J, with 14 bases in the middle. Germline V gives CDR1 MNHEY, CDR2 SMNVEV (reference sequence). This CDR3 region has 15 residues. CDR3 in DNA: TGTGCCAGCAGTCTAAGCCCCTATATCACAGATACGCAGTATTTT. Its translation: CASSLSPYITDTQYF.

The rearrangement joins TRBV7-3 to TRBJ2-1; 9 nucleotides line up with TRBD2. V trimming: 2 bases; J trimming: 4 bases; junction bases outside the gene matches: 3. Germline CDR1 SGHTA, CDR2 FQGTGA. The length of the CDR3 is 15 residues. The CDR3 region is CASSLGGRGYNEQFF. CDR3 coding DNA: TGTGCCAGCAGCTTAGGCGGGAGGGGGTACAATGAGCAGTTCTTC.

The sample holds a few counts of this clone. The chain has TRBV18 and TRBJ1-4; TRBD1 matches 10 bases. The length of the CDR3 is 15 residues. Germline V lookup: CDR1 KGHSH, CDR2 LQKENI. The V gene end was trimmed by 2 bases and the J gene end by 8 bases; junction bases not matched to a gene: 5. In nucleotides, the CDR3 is TGTGCCAGCTCACCATTCGGGACAGGGGAAGAAAAACTGTTTTTT. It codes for CASSPFGTGEEKLFF.

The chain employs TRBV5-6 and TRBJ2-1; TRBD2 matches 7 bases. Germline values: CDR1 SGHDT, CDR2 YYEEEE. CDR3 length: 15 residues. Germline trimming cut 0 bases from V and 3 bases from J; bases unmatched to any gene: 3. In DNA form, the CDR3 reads TGTGCCAGCAGCTTGGCGGCTAGCGGCTACAATGAGCAGTTCTTC. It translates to CASSLAASGYNEQFF. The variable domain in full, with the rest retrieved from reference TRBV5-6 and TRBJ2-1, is DAGVTQSPTHLIKTRGQQVTLRCSPKSGHDTVSWYQQALGQGPQFIFQYYEEEERQRGNFPDRFSGHQFPNYSSELNVNALLLGDSALYLCASSLAASGYNEQFFGPGTRLTVL.

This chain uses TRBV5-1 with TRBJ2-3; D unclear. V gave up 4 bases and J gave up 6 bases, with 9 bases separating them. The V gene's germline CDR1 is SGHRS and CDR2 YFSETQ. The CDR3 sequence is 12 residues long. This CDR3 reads CASSLTPDTQYF. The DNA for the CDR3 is TGCGCCAGCAGCCTTACCCCGGATACGCAGTATTTT.

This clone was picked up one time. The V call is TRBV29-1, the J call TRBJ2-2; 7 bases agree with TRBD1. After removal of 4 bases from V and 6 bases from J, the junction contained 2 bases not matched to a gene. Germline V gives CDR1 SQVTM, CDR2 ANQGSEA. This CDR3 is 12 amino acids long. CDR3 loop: CSVVRGPGELFF. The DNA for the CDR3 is TGCAGCGTTGTAAGGGGGCCCGGGGAGCTGTTTTTT.

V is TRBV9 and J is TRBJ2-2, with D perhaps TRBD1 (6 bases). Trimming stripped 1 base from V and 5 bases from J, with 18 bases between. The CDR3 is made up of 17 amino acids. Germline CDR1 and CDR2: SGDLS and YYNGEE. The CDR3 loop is CASSVNREGVQTGELFF. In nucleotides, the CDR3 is TGTGCCAGCAGCGTAAACAGGGAAGGAGTACAAACCGGGGAGCTGTTTTTT.

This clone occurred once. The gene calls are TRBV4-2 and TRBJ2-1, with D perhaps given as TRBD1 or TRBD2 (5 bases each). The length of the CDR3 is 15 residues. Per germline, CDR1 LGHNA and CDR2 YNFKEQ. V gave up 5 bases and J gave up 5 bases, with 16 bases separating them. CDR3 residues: CASSYIPGPNNEQFF. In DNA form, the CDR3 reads TGTGCCAGCAGCTACATCCCGGGGCCTAACAATGAGCAGTTCTTC.

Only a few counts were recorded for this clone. The CDR3 reads CASSVNTGELFF. CDR3 nucleotide sequence: TGTGCCAGCAGCGTAAACACCGGGGAGCTGTTTTTT. The chain uses TRBV9 and TRBJ2-2; D remains ambiguous. V lost 1 base, J lost 2 bases, and 0 bases lay in between. CDR1 SGDLS and CDR2 YYNGEE come from the germline V gene. The CDR3 length is 12 residues.

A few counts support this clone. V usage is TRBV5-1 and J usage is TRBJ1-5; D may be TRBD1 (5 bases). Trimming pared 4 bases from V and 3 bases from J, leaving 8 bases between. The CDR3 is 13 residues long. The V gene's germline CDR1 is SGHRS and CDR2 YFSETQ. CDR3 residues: CASSGGTNQPQHF. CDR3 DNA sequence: TGCGCCAGCAGCGGGGGGACCAATCAGCCCCAGCATTTT. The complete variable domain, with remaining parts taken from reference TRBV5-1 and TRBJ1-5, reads KAGVTQTPRYLIKTRGQQVTLSCSPISGHRSVSWYQQTPGQGLQFLFEYFSETQRNKGNFPGRFSGRQFSNSRSEMNVSTLELGDSALYLCASSGGTNQPQHFGDGTRLSIL.

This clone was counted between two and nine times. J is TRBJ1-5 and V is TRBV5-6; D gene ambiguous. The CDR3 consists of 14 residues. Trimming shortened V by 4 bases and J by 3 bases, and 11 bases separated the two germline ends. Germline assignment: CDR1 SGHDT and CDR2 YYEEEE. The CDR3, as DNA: TGTGCCAGCAGCCTTCTGAACAACAATCAGCCCCAGCATTTT. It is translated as CASSLLNNNQPQHF.

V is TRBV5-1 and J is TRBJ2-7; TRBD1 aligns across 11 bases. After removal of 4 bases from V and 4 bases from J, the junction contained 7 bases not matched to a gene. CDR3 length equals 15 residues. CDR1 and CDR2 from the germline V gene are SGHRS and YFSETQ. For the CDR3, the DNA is TGCGCCAGCAGCGGTCCGGGACAGGGGGGATACGAGCAGTACTTC. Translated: CASSGPGQGGYEQYF.

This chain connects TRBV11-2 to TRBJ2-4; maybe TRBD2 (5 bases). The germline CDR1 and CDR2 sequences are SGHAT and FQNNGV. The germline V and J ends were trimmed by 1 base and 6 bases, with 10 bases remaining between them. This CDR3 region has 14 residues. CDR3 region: CASSLVREINIQYF. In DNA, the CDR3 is TGTGCCAGCAGCTTAGTAAGGGAGATAAACATTCAGTACTTC. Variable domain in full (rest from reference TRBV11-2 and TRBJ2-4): EAGVAQSPRYKIIEKRQSVAFWCNPISGHATLYWYQQILGQGPKLLIQFQNNGVVDDSQLPKDRFSAERLKGVDSTLKIQPAKLEDSAVYLCASSLVREINIQYFGAGTRLSVL.

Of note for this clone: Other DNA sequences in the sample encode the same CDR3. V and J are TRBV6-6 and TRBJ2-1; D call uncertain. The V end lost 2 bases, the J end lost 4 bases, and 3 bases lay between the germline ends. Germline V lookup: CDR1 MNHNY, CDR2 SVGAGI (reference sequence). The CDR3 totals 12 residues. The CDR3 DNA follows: TGTGCCAGCAGTTACAGTTACAATGAGCAGTTCTTC. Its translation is CASSYSYNEQFF.

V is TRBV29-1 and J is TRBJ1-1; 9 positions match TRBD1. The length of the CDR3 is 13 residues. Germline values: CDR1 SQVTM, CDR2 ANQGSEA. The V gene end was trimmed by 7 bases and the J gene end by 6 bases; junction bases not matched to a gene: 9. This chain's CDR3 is CSARTGGASEAFF. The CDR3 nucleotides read TGCAGCGCCCGTACAGGGGGCGCATCTGAAGCTTTCTTT.

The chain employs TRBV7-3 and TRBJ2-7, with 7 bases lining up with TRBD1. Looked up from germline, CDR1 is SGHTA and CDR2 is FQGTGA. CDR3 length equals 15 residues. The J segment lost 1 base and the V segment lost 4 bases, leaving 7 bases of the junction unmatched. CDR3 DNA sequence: TGTGCCAGCAGCTCGGGACAGATGACTTCCTACGAGCAGTACTTC. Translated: CASSSGQMTSYEQYF. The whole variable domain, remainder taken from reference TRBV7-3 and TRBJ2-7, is GAGVSQTPSNKVTEKGKYVELRCDPISGHTALYWYRQSLGQGPEFLIYFQGTGAADDSGLPNDRFFAVRPEGSVSTLKIQRTERGDSAVYLCASSSGQMTSYEQYFGPGTRLTVT.

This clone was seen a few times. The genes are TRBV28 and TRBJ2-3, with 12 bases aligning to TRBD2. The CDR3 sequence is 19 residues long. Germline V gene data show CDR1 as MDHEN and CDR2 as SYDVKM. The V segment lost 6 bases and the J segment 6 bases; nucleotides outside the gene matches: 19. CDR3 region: CASSTNLAGGPSSLDTQYF. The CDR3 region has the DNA TGTGCCAGCAGCACCAATCTAGCGGGAGGGCCTTCCTCCTTGGATACGCAGTATTTT. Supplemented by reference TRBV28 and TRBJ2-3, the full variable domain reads DVKVTQSSRYLVKRTGEKVFLECVQDMDHENMFWYRQDPGLGLRLIYFSYDVKMKEKGDIPEGYSVSREKKERFSLILESASTNQTSMYLCASSTNLAGGPSSLDTQYFGPGTRLTVL.

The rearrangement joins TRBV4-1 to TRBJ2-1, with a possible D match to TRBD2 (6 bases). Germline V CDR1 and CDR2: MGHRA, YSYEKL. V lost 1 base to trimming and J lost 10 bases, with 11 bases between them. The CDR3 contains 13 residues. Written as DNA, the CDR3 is TGCGCCAGCAGCCAAGGGGGAGGAAACGAGCAGTTCTTC. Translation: CASSQGGGNEQFF.

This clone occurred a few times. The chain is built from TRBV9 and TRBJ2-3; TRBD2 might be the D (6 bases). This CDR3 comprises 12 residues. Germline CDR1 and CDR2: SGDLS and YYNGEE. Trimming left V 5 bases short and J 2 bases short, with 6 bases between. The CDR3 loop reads CASRGLTDTQYF. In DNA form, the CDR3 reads TGTGCCAGCAGGGGACTCACAGATACGCAGTATTTT.

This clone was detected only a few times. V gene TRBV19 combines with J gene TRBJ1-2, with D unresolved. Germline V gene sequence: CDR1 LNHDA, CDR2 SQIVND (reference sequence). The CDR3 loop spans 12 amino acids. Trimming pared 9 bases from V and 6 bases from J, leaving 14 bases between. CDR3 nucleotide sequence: TGTGCCAGCTGGGAATGGAAGAATGGCTACACCTTC. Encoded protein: CASWEWKNGYTF.

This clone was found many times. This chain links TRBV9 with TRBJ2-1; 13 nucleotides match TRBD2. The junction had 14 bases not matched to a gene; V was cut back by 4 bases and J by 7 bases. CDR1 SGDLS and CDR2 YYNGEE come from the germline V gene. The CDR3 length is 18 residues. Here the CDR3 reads CASSPRGGLAGRTNEQFF. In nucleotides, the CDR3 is TGTGCCAGCAGCCCAAGAGGGGGACTAGCGGGAAGGACAAATGAGCAGTTCTTC.

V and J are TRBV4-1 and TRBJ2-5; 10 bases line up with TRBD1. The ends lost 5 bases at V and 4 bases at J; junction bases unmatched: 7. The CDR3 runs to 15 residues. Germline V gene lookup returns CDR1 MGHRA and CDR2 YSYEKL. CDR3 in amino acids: CASSSDRGGVETQYF. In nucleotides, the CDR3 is TGCGCCAGCAGCTCGGACAGGGGGGGCGTAGAGACCCAGTACTTC.

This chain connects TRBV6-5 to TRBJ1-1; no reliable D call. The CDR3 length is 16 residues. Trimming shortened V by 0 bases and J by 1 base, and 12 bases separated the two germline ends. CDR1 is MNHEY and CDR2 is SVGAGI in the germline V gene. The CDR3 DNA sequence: TGTGCCAGCAGTTACTCGATGCAGGCCGAGAACACTGAAGCTTTCTTT. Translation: CASSYSMQAENTEAFF.